The source of this TCR beta chain is a study of blood T cell repertoires in COVID-19. Study overall: Researchers got acute and convalescent COVID-19 samples from the United States, Italy and Spain. Sources were T cells, B-cell-depleted T cells, or PBMCs; the material itself was cDNA or gDNA.

CDR3 length: 14 residues. The germline gives CDR1 WSHSY, CDR2 SAAADI. V was clipped by 4 bases and J by 4 bases, with 11 bases between them. Authors' analysis steps: Cell counts per sample came from amplifying reference gene primers. Sequenced by immunoSEQ multiplex PCR; TCRdb stores in-frame clones only, minus some. D and trimming were read from the DNA, whereas the V and J calls and clone size are those reported in that table. The sample records 200,000 to 300,000 clones, 84% being singletons. This rearrangement joins TRBV10-2 to TRBJ1-5, with D perhaps matching TRBD1 (6 bases). The sequencing sample was made of peripheral blood. This TCR derives from a man in his fifties or sixties with acute or convalescent COVID-19. CDR3 sequence: CASSGTGPNQPQHF. The DNA for the CDR3 is TGCGCCAGCAGTGGTACAGGGCCGAATCAGCCCCAGCATTTT.